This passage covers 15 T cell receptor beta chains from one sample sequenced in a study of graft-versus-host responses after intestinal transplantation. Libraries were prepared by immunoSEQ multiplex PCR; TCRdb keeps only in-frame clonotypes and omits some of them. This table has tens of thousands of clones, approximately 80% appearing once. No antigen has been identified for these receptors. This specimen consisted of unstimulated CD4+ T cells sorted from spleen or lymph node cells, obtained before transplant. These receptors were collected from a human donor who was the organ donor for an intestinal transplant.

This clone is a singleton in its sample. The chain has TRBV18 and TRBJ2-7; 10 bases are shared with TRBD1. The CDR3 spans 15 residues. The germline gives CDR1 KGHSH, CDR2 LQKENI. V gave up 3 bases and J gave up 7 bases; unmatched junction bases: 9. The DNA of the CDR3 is TGTGCCAGCTCACCGTCAAGACAGGGGGCAGGAGAGCAGTACGTC. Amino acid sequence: CASSPSRQGAGEQYV.

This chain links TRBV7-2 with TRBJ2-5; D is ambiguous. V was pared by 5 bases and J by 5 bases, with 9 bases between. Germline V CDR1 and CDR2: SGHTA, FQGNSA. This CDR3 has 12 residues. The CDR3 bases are TGTGCCAGCAGCCCTCAGAGGGAGACCCAGTACTTC. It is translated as CASSPQRETQYF.

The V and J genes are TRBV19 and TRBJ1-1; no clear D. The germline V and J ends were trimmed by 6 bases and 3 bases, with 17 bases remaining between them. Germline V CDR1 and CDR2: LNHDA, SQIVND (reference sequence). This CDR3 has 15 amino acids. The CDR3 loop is CASRTKRDRDTEAFF. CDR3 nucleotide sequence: TGTGCCAGTAGGACCAAGCGCGACCGGGACACTGAAGCTTTCTTT.

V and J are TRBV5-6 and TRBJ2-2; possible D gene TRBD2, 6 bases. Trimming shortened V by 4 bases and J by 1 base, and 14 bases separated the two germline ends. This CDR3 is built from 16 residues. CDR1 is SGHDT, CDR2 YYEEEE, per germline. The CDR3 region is CASSATGTWNTGELFF. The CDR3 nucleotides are TGTGCCAGCAGCGCAACCGGGACTTGGAACACCGGGGAGCTGTTTTTT.

The CDR3 sequence: CASSPSRGAQPQFF. The DNA of the CDR3 is TGTGCCAGCAGCCCGTCGCGGGGGGCCCAGCCCCAGTTCTTC. This rearrangement joins TRBV11-2 to TRBJ2-1; 8 nucleotides match TRBD2. This CDR3 is 14 amino acids long. Germline V gene data show CDR1 as SGHAT and CDR2 as FQNNGV. Trimming cost V 5 bases and J 13 bases; bases outside gene matches: 13. The variable domain in full, with the rest retrieved from reference TRBV11-2 and TRBJ2-1, is EAGVAQSPRYKIIEKRQSVAFWCNPISGHATLYWYQQILGQGPKLLIQFQNNGVVDDSQLPKDRFSAERLKGVDSTLKIQPAKLEDSAVYLCASSPSRGAQPQFFGPGTRLTVL.

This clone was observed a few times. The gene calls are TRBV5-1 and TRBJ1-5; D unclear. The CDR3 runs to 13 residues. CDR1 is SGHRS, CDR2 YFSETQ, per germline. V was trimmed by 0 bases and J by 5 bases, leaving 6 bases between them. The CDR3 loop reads CASSLGLDQPQHF. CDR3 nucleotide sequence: TGCGCCAGCAGCTTGGGTCTCGATCAGCCCCAGCATTTT. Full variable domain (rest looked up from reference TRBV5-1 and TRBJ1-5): KAGVTQTPRYLIKTRGQQVTLSCSPISGHRSVSWYQQTPGQGLQFLFEYFSETQRNKGNFPGRFSGRQFSNSRSEMNVSTLELGDSALYLCASSLGLDQPQHFGDGTRLSIL.

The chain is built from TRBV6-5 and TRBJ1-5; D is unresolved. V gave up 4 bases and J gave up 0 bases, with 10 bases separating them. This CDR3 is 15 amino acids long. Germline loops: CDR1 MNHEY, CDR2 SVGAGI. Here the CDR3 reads CASSFTQDSNQPQHF. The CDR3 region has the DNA TGTGCCAGCAGTTTCACCCAGGATAGCAATCAGCCCCAGCATTTT.

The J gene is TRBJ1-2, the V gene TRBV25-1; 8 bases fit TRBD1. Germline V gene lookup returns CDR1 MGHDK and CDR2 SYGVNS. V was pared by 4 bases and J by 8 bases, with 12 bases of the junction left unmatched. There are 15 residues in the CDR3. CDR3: CASSASLGQAYGYTF. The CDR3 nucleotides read TGTGCCAGCAGTGCCTCCTTGGGACAGGCGTACGGCTACACCTTC.

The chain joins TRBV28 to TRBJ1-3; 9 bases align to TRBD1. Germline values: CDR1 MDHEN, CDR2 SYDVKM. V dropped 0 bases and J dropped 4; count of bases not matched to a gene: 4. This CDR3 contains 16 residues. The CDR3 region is CASSLWRGQGGNTIYF. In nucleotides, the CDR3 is TGTGCCAGCAGTTTATGGCGCGGACAGGGGGGAAACACCATATATTTT.

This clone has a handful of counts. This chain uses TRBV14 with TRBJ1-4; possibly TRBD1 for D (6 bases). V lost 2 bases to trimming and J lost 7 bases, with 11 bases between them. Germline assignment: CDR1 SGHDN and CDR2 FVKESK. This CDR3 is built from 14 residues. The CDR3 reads CASSQQGLGEKLFF. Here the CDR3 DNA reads TGTGCCAGCAGCCAACAGGGGTTGGGTGAAAAACTGTTTTTT.

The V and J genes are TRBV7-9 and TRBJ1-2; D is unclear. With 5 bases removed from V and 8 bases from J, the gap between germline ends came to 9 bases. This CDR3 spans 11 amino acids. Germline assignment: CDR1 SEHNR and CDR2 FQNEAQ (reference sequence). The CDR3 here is CASSQEWGYTF. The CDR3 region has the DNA TGTGCCAGCAGCCAGGAATGGGGCTACACCTTC. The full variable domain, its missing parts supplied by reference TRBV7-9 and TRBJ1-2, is DTGVSQNPRHKITKRGQNVTFRCDPISEHNRLYWYRQTLGQGPEFLTYFQNEAQLEKSRLLSDRFSAERPKGSFSTLEIQRTEQGDSAMYLCASSQEWGYTFGSGTRLTVV.

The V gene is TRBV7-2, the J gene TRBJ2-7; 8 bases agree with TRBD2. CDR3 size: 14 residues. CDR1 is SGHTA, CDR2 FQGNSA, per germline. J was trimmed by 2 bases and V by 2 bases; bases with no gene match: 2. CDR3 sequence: CASSLREGPYEQYV. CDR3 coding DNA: TGTGCCAGCAGCTTACGGGAGGGGCCCTACGAGCAGTACGTC.

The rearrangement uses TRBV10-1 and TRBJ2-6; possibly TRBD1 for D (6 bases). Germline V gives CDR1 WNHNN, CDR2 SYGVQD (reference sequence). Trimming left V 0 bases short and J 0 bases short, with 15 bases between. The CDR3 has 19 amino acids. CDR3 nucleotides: TGCGCCAGCAGTGAGTCGAACAGGGTAAATTTCTCTGGGGCCAACGTCCTGACTTTC. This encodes CASSESNRVNFSGANVLTF.

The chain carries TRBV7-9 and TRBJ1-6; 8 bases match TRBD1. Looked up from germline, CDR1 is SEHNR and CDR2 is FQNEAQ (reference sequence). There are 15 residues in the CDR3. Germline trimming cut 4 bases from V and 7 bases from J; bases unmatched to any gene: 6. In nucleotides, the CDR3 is TGTGCCAGCAGCTGGGGCGGACAGGGAAATTCACCCCTCCACTTT. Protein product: CASSWGGQGNSPLHF.

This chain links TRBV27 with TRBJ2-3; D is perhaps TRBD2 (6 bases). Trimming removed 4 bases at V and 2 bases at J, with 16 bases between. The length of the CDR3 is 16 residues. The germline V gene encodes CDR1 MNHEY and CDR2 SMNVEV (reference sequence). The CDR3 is CASSYGRASSTDTQYF. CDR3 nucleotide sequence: TGTGCCAGCAGTTACGGGAGAGCGTCATCCACAGATACGCAGTATTTT.